One and the same sample provided the 16 T cell receptor beta chains below, sequenced in a study of early T cells in non-severe SARS-CoV-2 infection. Using its own MiXCR run on the 5' RACE reads, TCRdb lists one record per CDR3 protein. Here the sample spans roughly 100,000 distinct CDR3 sequences, 13% being singletons. Sequencing was carried out using whole blood. These receptors all stem from an adult who was a healthcare worker with PCR-confirmed SARS-CoV-2 infection or an uninfected control (not recorded which).

Many counts were recorded for this clonotype. The V and J genes are TRBV4-1 and TRBJ2-3; 13 nucleotides agree with TRBD2. J lost 3 bases, V lost 3 bases, and 15 bases had no gene match. Germline V gives CDR1 MGHRA, CDR2 YSYEKL. CDR3 length: 20 residues. The CDR3 reads CASSQPGLAGKGFQTDTQYF. The CDR3 DNA is TGCGCCAGCAGCCAGCCGGGACTAGCGGGAAAGGGGTTTCAAACAGATACGCAGTATTTT.

This clonotype has a handful of counts. The chain joins TRBV11-3 to TRBJ1-1, with D maybe TRBD1 (6 bases). V lost 1 base and J lost 1, with 7 bases in between. This CDR3 comprises 14 residues. The V gene's germline CDR1 is SGHNT and CDR2 YENEEA. CDR3 loop: CASSLGGQNTEAFF. The DNA for the CDR3 is TGTGCCAGCAGCTTAGGGGGACAGAACACTGAAGCTTTCTTT.

This clonotype was seen many times. The chain couples TRBV7-8 to TRBJ2-1, with 9 bases matching TRBD2. After removal of 5 bases from V and 0 bases from J, the junction contained 5 bases not matched to a gene. The germline CDR1 and CDR2 sequences are SGHVS and FQNEAQ. This CDR3 has 16 residues. CDR3 in DNA: TGTGCCAGCAGCGCACTAGCGGGTCCCTCCTACAATGAGCAGTTCTTC. Its translation is CASSALAGPSYNEQFF.

The V call is TRBV6-1, the J call TRBJ1-3; D is possibly TRBD1 (5 bases). The CDR3 is made up of 16 amino acids. The V end was cut by 6 bases, the J end by 0 bases, with 15 bases between. Per the germline V gene, CDR1 is MNHNS and CDR2 is SASEGT. The CDR3 loop is CASRTDTGNSGNTIYF. The CDR3 DNA follows: TGTGCCAGCAGGACGGACACAGGCAACTCTGGAAACACCATATATTTT.

This chain uses TRBV7-9 with TRBJ1-1; D unclear. The CDR3 has 16 residues. Germline V lookup: CDR1 SEHNR, CDR2 FQNEAQ (reference sequence). The V end lost 6 bases, the J end lost 1 base, and 18 bases lay between the germline ends. Written as DNA, the CDR3 is TGTGCCAGCAGTTTCACGATCAGCAGACCGAACACTGAAGCTTTCTTT. As protein: CASSFTISRPNTEAFF.

The J gene is TRBJ1-5, the V gene TRBV28; D is ambiguous. CDR1 MDHEN and CDR2 SYDVKM come from the germline V gene. CDR3 length: 11 amino acids. V shed 5 bases and J shed 5 bases, with 4 bases lying between them. The CDR3 coding sequence is TGTGCCAGCAGTCCCTATCAGCCCCAGCATTTT. Amino acids: CASSPYQPQHF.

A few counts support this clonotype. J is TRBJ2-7 and V is TRBV28; D gene uncertain. The V end was cut by 6 bases, the J end by 5 bases, with 11 bases between. Germline CDR1 reads MDHEN; CDR2 reads SYDVKM. This CDR3 is 12 amino acids long. The CDR3 loop reads CASRSNLDEQYF. The CDR3 region has the DNA TGTGCCAGCAGAAGTAACTTGGACGAGCAGTACTTC.

This clonotype was picked up a small number of times. V gene TRBV5-1 combines with J gene TRBJ1-3; 7 positions match TRBD1. From germline, CDR1 is SGHRS and CDR2 YFSETQ. The trim removed 3 bases at V and 3 bases at J, leaving 3 bases unmatched. The CDR3 loop spans 14 amino acids. DNA for the CDR3: TGCGCCAGCAGCTCAACAGGGGTTGGAAACACCATATATTTT. It is translated as CASSSTGVGNTIYF.

This clonotype was observed a few times. This chain joins TRBV28 and TRBJ2-7; D possibly uses TRBD1 or TRBD2 (6 bases each). Trimming took off 6 bases at V and 5 bases at J, with 11 bases between the two ends. The CDR3 sequence is 12 residues long. Germline CDR1 MDHEN, CDR2 SYDVKM. CDR3 protein: CASRQGRNEQYF. Written as DNA, the CDR3 is TGTGCCAGCAGGCAGGGGAGGAACGAGCAGTACTTC.

CDR3 nucleotides: TGTGCCAGCAGCTTAGCGAGCATTGGCGGGGGTTACAATGAGCAGTTCTTC. Translated: CASSLASIGGGYNEQFF. J is TRBJ2-1 and V is TRBV7-2; TRBD2 agrees at 7 bases. Trimming at V came to 0 bases and at J to 4 bases, leaving 9 bases not matched to a gene. Germline CDR1 and CDR2: SGHTA and FQGNSA. This CDR3 region has 17 residues.

This clonotype has ten or more counts. The chain recombines TRBV6-1 with TRBJ1-4; a weak D match, TRBD1 (5 bases). V lost 8 bases and J 3 bases, leaving 16 bases between the germline ends. Germline CDR1 MNHNS, CDR2 SASEGT. The CDR3 runs to 15 residues. The CDR3 reads CASSAGDSPNEKLFF. CDR3 DNA sequence: TGTGCCAGCTCGGCTGGAGACAGCCCTAATGAAAAACTGTTTTTT.

Notes on this clonotype: With a much larger clone just one base away, this may be a read error. This rearrangement joins TRBV5-1 to TRBJ2-2; TRBD2 is a possible D gene (5 bases). Germline V gives CDR1 SGHRS, CDR2 YFSETQ. The CDR3 contains 14 residues. CDR3 in amino acids: CTSSFDGLTGELFF. The CDR3 DNA is TGCACCAGCAGCTTTGACGGACTCACCGGGGAGCTGTTTTTT.

With regard to this clonotype: A read error may explain this, as a much larger clone is one base away. The rearrangement links TRBV3-1 to TRBJ2-1, with D tentatively TRBD2 (5 bases). Germline V gene sequence: CDR1 LGHDT, CDR2 YNNKEL (reference sequence). This CDR3 is built from 17 residues. CDR3 protein: CGSSQHPAGRSYNEQFF. CDR3 DNA sequence: TGTGGCAGCAGCCAGCACCCCGCGGGTCGATCCTACAATGAGCAGTTCTTC.

This clonotype showed up just a few times. The chain joins TRBV5-1 to TRBJ2-7; 7 bases match TRBD1. The V gene's germline CDR1 is SGHRS and CDR2 YFSETQ. CDR3 length: 13 amino acids. V lost 5 bases, J lost 4 bases, and 6 bases stayed unmatched. The CDR3 DNA follows: TGCGCCAGCAGTGGACAGGACTTTTACGAGCAGTACTTC. Translated, it gives CASSGQDFYEQYF. Complete variable domain (other parts from reference TRBV5-1 and TRBJ2-7): KAGVTQTPRYLIKTRGQQVTLSCSPISGHRSVSWYQQTPGQGLQFLFEYFSETQRNKGNFPGRFSGRQFSNSRSEMNVSTLELGDSALYLCASSGQDFYEQYFGPGTRLTVT.

This clonotype was recorded at least ten times. The chain uses TRBV12-3 or TRBV12-4 and TRBJ1-6, with D possibly being TRBD1 (6 bases). The V end lost 1 base, the J end lost 5 bases, and 15 bases lay between the germline ends. The CDR3 length is 17 residues. CDR3 sequence reads: CASSLVFRGPNNSPLHF. As DNA, the CDR3 is TGTGCCAGCAGTTTAGTGTTCAGGGGACCGAATAATTCACCCCTCCACTTT.

Here the CDR3 DNA reads TGCAGTGCTAGTTATGAGGGGGGCCCCTACAATGAGCAGTTCTTC. Translated: CSASYEGGPYNEQFF. The J gene is TRBJ2-1, the V gene TRBV20-1, with D possibly called TRBD1 or TRBD2 (6 bases each). V lost 3 bases to trimming and J lost 2 bases, with 14 bases between them. Germline V gene lookup returns CDR1 DFQATT and CDR2 SNEGSKA (reference sequence). This CDR3 is built from 15 residues.